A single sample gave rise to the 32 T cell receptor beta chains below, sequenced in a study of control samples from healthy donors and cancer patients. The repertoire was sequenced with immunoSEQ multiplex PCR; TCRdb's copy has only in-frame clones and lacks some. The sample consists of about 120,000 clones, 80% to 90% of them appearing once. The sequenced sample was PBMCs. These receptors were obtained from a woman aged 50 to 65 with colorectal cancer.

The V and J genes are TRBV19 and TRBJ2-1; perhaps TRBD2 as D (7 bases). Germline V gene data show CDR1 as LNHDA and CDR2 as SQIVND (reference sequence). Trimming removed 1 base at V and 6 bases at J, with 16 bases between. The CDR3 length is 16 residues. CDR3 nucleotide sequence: TGTGCCAGTAGTATAGCTAGCGGAGGGGGTGGCAATGAGCAGTTCTTC. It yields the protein CASSIASGGGGNEQFF.

The CDR3 loop reads CASSLTGGLETQYF. For the CDR3, the DNA is TGTGCCAGCAGCTTAACAGGGGGCCTTGAGACCCAGTACTTC. The V and J genes are TRBV5-5 and TRBJ2-5; the match to TRBD1 covers 9 bases. The germline V gene encodes CDR1 SGHKS and CDR2 YYEKEE (reference sequence). The CDR3 covers 14 residues. V was clipped by 2 bases and J by 5 bases; unmatched bases: 4.

CDR3 in amino acids: CASTNRGSYNEQFF. CDR3 in DNA: TGTGCCAGTACCAACAGGGGATCCTACAATGAGCAGTTCTTC. The chain links TRBV19 to TRBJ2-1; 7 nucleotides agree with TRBD1. Germline lookup yields CDR1 LNHDA and CDR2 SQIVND (reference sequence). The CDR3 runs 14 residues. V lost 7 bases and J lost 1; bases outside the gene matches: 4.

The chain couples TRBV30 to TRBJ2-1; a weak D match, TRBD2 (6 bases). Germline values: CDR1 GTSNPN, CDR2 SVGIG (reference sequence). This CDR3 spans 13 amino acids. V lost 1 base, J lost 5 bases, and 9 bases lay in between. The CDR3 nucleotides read TGTGCCTGGAGTGAGGGACTTAACAATGAGCAGTTCTTC. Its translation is CAWSEGLNNEQFF.

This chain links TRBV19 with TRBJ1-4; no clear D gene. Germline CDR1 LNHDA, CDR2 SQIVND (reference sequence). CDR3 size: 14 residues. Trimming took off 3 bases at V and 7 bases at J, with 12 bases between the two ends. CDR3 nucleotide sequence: TGTGCCAGTAGTATCAGAGGGCGGGCTGAAAAACTGTTTTTT. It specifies CASSIRGRAEKLFF.

The DNA for the CDR3 is TGTGCCAGTAGTGGCACAGGGGAAGGGGGCTACACCTTC. This sequence encodes CASSGTGEGGYTF. The V gene is TRBV19, the J gene TRBJ1-2, with TRBD1 identical over 7 bases. Trimming removed 5 bases from V and 8 bases from J; junction bases left unmatched: 8. CDR1 is LNHDA, CDR2 SQIVND, per germline (reference sequence). The CDR3 has 13 amino acids. The whole variable domain, filled in from reference TRBV19 and TRBJ1-2, reads DGGITQSPKYLFRKEGQNVTLSCEQNLNHDAMYWYRQDPGQGLRLIYYSQIVNDFQKGDIAEGYSVSREKKESFPLTVTSAQKNPTAFYLCASSGTGEGGYTFGSGTRLTVV.

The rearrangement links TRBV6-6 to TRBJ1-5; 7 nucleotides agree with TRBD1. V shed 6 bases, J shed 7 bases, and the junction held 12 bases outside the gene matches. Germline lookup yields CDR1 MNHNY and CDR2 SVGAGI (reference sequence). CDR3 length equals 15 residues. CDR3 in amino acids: CASSLGQLSGQPQHF. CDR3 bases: TGTGCCAGCAGCCTGGGACAGCTATCAGGACAGCCCCAGCATTTT.

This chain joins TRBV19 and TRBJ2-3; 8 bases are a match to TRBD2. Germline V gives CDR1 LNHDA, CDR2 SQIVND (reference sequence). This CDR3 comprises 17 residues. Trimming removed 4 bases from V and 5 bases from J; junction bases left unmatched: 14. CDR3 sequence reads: CASSNSEGLETGDTQYF. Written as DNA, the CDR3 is TGTGCCAGTAGTAACTCTGAGGGACTAGAGACGGGAGATACGCAGTATTTT.

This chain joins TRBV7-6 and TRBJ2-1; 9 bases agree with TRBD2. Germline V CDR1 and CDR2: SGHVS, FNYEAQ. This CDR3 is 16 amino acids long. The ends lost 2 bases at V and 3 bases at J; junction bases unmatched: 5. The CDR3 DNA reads TGTGCCAGCAGCTTATCGAGACTAGCGGTCTACAATGAGCAGTTCTTC. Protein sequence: CASSLSRLAVYNEQFF.

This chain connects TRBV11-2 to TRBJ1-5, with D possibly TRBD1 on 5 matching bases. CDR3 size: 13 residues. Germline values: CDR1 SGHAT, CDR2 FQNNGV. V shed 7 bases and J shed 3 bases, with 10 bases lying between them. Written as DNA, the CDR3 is TGTGCCAGCAAGACAGCGATCAATCAGCCCCAGCATTTT. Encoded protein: CASKTAINQPQHF.

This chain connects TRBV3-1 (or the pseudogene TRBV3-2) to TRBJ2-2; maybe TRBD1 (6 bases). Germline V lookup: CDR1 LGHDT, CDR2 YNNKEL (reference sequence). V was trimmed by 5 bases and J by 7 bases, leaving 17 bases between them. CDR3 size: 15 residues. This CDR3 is CASSARGFNGGELFF. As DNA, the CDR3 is TGTGCCAGCAGCGCCAGGGGATTTAATGGCGGGGAGCTGTTTTTT.

The CDR3 loop reads CASSSSWTSYGYTF. CDR3 bases: TGTGCCAGCAGCTCATCTTGGACCTCCTATGGCTACACCTTC. This chain links TRBV7-2 with TRBJ1-2, with D unresolved. Germline-derived CDR1 and CDR2 are SGHTA and FQGNSA. CDR3 length equals 14 residues. Deletions cut 4 bases from V and 4 bases from J, with 13 bases between.

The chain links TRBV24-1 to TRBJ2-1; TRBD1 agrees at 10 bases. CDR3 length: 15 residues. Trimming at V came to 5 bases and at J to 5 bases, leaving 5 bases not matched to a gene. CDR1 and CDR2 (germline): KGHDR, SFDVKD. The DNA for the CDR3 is TGTGCCACCAGTGGCGACAGGGGGCACAACAATGAGCAGTTCTTC. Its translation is CATSGDRGHNNEQFF.

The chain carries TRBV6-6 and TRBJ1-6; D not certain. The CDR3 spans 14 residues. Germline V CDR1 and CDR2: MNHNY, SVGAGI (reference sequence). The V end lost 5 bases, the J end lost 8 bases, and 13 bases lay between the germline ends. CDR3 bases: TGTGCCAGCAGTAACCTGAACCAGCATTCACCCCTCCACTTT. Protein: CASSNLNQHSPLHF.

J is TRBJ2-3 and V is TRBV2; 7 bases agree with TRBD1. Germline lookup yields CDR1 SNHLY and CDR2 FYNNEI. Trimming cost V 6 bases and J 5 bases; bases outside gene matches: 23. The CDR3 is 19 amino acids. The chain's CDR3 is CASRPGGFWIPPSRDTQYF. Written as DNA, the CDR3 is TGTGCCAGCAGACCAGGGGGTTTTTGGATACCGCCCTCCCGAGATACGCAGTATTTT.

The CDR3 is CASSVMGGGYTF. The CDR3 DNA reads TGTGCCAGCAGCGTGATGGGAGGTGGCTACACCTTC. The chain recombines TRBV9 with TRBJ1-2; D is uncertain. CDR3 length: 12 amino acids. The V gene lost 2 bases and the J gene lost 7 bases, with 9 bases spanning the gap. Germline loops: CDR1 SGDLS, CDR2 YYNGEE.

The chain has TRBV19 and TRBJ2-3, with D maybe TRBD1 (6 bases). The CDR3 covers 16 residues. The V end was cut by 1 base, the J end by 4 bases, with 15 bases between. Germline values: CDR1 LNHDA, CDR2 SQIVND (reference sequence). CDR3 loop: CASSIGVGRGSDTQYF. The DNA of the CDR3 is TGTGCCAGTAGTATAGGGGTCGGAAGGGGGTCAGATACGCAGTATTTT.

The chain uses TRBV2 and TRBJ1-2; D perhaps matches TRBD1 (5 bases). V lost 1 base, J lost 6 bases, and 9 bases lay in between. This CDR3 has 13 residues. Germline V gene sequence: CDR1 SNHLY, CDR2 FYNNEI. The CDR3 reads CASSEGRGDGYTF. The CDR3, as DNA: TGTGCCAGCAGTGAAGGGCGGGGGGATGGCTACACCTTC.

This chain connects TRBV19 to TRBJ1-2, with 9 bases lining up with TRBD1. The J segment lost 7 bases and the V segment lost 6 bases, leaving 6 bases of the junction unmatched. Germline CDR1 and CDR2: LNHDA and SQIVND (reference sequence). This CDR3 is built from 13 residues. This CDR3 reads CASRQQGAVGYTF. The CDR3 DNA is TGTGCCAGTAGGCAACAGGGGGCGGTTGGCTACACCTTC.

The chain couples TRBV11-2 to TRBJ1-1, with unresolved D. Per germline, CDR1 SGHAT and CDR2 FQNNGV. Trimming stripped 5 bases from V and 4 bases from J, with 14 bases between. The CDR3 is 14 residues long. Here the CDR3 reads CASSPRGGFTEAFF. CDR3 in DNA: TGTGCCAGCAGCCCTAGAGGCGGGTTCACTGAAGCTTTCTTT.

In nucleotides, the CDR3 is TGTGCCAGCCGGGAATCACAGGGTCCCGGGGAGCTGTTTTTT. Protein: CASRESQGPGELFF. This sequence joins TRBV2 and TRBJ2-2; possibly TRBD1 for D (6 bases). Germline CDR1 is SNHLY and CDR2 is FYNNEI. This CDR3 is 14 amino acids long. V lost 8 bases, J lost 6 bases, and 16 bases lay in between. Drawing the rest from reference TRBV2 and TRBJ2-2, the complete variable domain is EPEVTQTPSHQVTQMGQEVILRCVPISNHLYFYWYRQILGQKVEFLVSFYNNEISEKSEIFDDQFSVERPDGSNFTLKIRSTKLEDSAMYFCASRESQGPGELFFGEGSRLTVL.

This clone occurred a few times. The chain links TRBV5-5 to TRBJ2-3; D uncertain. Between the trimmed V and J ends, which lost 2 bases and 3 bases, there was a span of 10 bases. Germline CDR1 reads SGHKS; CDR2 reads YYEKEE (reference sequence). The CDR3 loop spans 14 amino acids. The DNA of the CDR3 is TGTGCCAGCAGCTTAGACGTGGGGACAGATACGCAGTATTTT. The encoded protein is CASSLDVGTDTQYF.

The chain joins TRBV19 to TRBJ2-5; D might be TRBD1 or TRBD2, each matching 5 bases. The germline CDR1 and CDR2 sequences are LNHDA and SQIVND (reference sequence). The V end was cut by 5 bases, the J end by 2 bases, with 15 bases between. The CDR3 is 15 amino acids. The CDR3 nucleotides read TGTGCCAGTAGTCTGCAGGGCCCGGGGCAAGAGACCCAGTACTTC. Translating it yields CASSLQGPGQETQYF.

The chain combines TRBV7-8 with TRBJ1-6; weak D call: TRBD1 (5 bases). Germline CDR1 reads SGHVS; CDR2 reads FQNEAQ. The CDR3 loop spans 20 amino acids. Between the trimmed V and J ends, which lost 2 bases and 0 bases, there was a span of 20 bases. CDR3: CASSLSNRISLSSYNSPLHF. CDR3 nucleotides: TGTGCCAGCAGCTTAAGTAACAGGATAAGCCTATCCTCCTATAATTCACCCCTCCACTTT. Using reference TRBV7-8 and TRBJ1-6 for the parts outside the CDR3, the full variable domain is GAGVSQSPRYKVAKRGQDVALRCDPISGHVSLFWYQQALGQGPEFLTYFQNEAQLDKSGLPSDRFFAERPEGSVSTLKIQRTQQEDSAVYLCASSLSNRISLSSYNSPLHFGNGTRLTVT.

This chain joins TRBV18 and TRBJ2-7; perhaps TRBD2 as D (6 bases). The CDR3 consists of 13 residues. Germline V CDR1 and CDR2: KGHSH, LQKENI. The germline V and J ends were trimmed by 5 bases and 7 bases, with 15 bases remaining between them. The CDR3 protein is CASSSRDLGEQYF. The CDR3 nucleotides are TGTGCCAGCTCATCTAGGGACTTAGGGGAGCAGTACTTC.

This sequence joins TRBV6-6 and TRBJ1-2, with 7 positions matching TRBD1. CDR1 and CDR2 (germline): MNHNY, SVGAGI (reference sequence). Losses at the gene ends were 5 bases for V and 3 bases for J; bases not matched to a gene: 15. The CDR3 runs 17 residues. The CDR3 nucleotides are TGTGCCAGCAGTCAGAACCAGAGACAGGGTTTCGACTATGGCTACACCTTC. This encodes CASSQNQRQGFDYGYTF.

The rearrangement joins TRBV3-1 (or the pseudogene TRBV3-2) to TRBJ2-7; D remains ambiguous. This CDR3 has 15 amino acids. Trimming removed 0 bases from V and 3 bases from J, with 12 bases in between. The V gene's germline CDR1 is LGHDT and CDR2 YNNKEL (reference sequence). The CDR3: CASSQESNLIYEQYF. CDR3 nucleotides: TGTGCCAGCAGCCAAGAGTCAAACCTAATCTACGAGCAGTACTTC.

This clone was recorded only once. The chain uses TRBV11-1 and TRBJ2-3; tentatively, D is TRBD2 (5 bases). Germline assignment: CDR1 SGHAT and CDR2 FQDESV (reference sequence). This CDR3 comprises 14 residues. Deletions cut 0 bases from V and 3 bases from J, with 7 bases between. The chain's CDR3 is CASSLARETDTQYF. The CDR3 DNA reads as TGTGCCAGCAGCTTAGCGAGGGAGACAGATACGCAGTATTTT.

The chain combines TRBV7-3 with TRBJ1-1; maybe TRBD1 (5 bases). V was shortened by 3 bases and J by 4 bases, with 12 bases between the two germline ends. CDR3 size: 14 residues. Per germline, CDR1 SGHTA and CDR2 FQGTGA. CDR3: CASSFSDSGTEAFF. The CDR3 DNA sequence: TGTGCCAGCAGCTTCTCCGACAGCGGCACTGAAGCTTTCTTT.

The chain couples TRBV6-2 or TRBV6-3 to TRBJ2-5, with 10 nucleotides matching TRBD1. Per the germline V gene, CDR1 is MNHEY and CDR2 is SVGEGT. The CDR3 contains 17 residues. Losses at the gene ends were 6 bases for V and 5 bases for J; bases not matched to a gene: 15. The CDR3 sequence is CASSWKTGGFEMETQYF. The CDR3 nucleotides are TGTGCCAGCAGCTGGAAGACAGGGGGCTTTGAGATGGAGACCCAGTACTTC.

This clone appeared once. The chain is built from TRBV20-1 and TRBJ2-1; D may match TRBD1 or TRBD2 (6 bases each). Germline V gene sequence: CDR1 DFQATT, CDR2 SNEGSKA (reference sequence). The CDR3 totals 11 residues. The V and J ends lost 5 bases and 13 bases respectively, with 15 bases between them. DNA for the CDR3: TGCAGTGCTTTCGGGGGCCTAGGACAGTTCTTC. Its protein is CSAFGGLGQFF.

The CDR3 region is CASSLSTQGTRGAYGYTF. The CDR3 nucleotides are TGCGCCAGCAGCCTATCGACCCAGGGGACTAGAGGGGCCTATGGCTACACCTTC. The J gene is TRBJ1-2, the V gene TRBV5-1, with D maybe TRBD1 (6 bases). CDR1 is SGHRS, CDR2 YFSETQ, per germline. The CDR3 totals 18 residues. V was clipped by 4 bases and J by 4 bases, with 26 bases between them.